This T cell receptor beta chain was obtained from a study of cytomegalovirus exposure and HLA in healthy donors. Points from the study as a whole: V- and J-gene trimming in TCR beta was tied to a missense DCLRE1C variant by an analysis performed later. Associated with cytomegalovirus, according to the listing, were some 180 TCR beta chains. Some V segments, including TRBV6-2 and TRBV6-3, were excluded as indistinguishable.

The PCR was carried out with 60 Vbeta primers and 13 Jbeta primers. Clones were read by immunoSEQ multiplex PCR, and TCRdb kept only the in-frame ones, dropping some. The profile shows about 120,000 clones, about four fifths of them singletons. The CDR3 loop spans 13 amino acids. The germline CDR1 and CDR2 sequences are MGHDK and SYGVNS. Trimming shortened V by 4 bases and J by 2 bases, and 9 bases separated the two germline ends. Of note for this clone: What it binds is not known.

Each donor was healthy, and each was a bone marrow donor. The sequenced sample consisted of PBMCs. The chain employs TRBV25-1 and TRBJ2-7, with D possibly matching TRBD2 (5 bases). The origin of this receptor is a female donor in good health and CMV-seropositive. The CDR3 region is CASSVTGTYEQYF. The DNA for the CDR3 is TGTGCCAGCAGTGTTACGGGGACCTACGAGCAGTACTTC.